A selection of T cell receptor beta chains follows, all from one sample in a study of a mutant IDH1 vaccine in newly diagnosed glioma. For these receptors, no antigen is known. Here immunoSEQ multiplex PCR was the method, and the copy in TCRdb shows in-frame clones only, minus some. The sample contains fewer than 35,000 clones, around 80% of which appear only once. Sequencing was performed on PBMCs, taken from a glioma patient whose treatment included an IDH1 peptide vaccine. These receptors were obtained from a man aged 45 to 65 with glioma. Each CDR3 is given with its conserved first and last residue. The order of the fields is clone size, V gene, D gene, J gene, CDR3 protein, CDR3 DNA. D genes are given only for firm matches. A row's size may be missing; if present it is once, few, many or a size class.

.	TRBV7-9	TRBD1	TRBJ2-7	CASRPGQGSYEQYF	TGTGCCAGCAGACCAGGACAGGGATCCTACGAGCAGTACTTC
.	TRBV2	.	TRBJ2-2	CASRLQDTNTGELFF	TGTGCCAGCAGATTACAGGACACGAACACCGGGGAGCTGTTTTTT
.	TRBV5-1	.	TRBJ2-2	CASSSDFTGELFF	TGCGCCAGCAGCTCCGACTTTACCGGGGAGCTGTTTTTT
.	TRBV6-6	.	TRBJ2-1	CASGPEGYNEQFF	TGTGCCAGCGGTCCCGAGGGCTACAATGAGCAGTTCTTC
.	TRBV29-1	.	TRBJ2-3	CSVARRGLFTDTQYF	TGCAGCGTTGCAAGGCGGGGCCTCTTCACAGATACGCAGTATTTT
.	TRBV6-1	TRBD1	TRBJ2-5	CASSEDTGGSKTQYF	TGTGCCAGCAGTGAGGACACAGGGGGCAGTAAGACCCAGTACTTC
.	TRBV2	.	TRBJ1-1	CASSDGGELMNTEAFF	TGTGCCAGCAGTGATGGGGGGGAACTTATGAACACTGAAGCTTTCTTT
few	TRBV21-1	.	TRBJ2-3	CASSPRWRGSTDTQYF	TGTGCCAGCAGCCCAAGGTGGCGGGGGAGCACAGATACGCAGTATTTT
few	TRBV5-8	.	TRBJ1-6	CASSLEGLGNSPLHF	TGTGCCAGCAGCTTGGAGGGACTGGGGAATTCACCCCTCCACTTT
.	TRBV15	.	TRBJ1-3	CATSSRAFSGNTIYF	TGTGCCACCAGCTCGAGGGCTTTCTCTGGAAACACCATATATTTT
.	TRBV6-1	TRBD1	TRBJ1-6	CASSEIQGGNSPLHF	TGTGCCAGCAGTGAGATACAGGGGGGGAATTCACCCCTCCACTTT
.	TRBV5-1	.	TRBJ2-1	CASSSHWESAYNEQFF	TGCGCCAGCAGCTCCCACTGGGAATCTGCCTACAATGAGCAGTTCTTC